This TCR beta chain was profiled in a study of blood T cell repertoires in COVID-19. The wider study: Some COVID-19 samples were acute and others convalescent; all came from the United States, Italy and Spain. Sources were T cells, B-cell-depleted T cells, or PBMCs; the material itself was cDNA or gDNA.

Authors' processing steps: From reference gene primer amplification, estimates of nucleated cell counts were derived. Clones were sequenced by immunoSEQ multiplex PCR, and TCRdb holds only the in-frame ones, with some missing. That table furnishes V, J and clone size, whereas the DNA furnished D and trimming. The sample shows approximately 180,000 clones, approximately 85% of them seen only once. Germline V gene sequence: CDR1 SGHTA, CDR2 FQGNSA. The CDR3 is 16 amino acids. V was clipped by 0 bases and J by 7 bases; unmatched bases: 6. The clonotype comes from a woman over 75 with acute or convalescent COVID-19. The V gene is TRBV7-2, the J gene TRBJ1-5, with 10 bases matching TRBD1. The sample taken for sequencing was peripheral blood. CDR3 sequence: CASSLAGDRGWQPQHF. The CDR3 coding sequence is TGTGCCAGCAGCTTAGCAGGGGACAGGGGTTGGCAGCCCCAGCATTTT.